One and the same sample provided the 19 T cell receptor beta chains below, sequenced in a study of siplizumab effects on memory and regulatory T cells. Clones were sequenced by immunoSEQ multiplex PCR, and TCRdb holds only the in-frame ones, with some missing. The sample lists around 86,000 clones, over 85% occurring once. The sequencing sample was made of non-Treg CD4+ T cells sorted from blood. The receptors derive from a human donor in good health.

This chain uses TRBV21-1 with TRBJ1-4. TRBV21-1 is termed a pseudogene. The CDR3 runs to 14 residues. CDR3 coding DNA: TGTGCCAGAAGGGGGGCGGAAGCTAATGAAAAACTGTTTTTT. Protein product: CARRGAEANEKLFF.

V gene TRBV30 combines with J gene TRBJ1-2, with D hard to call. In germline, CDR1 is GTSNPN, CDR2 SVGIG (reference sequence). The CDR3 covers 13 residues. V was pared by 0 bases and J by 4 bases, with 9 bases between. DNA for the CDR3: TGTGCCTGGAGTGTGGTACGGGGCTATGGCTACACCTTC. It specifies CAWSVVRGYGYTF.

The rearrangement joins TRBV4-2 to TRBJ2-1, with 11 bases that match TRBD2. The CDR3 is made up of 17 amino acids. Germline CDR1 reads LGHNA; CDR2 reads YNFKEQ. J was trimmed by 12 bases and V by 5 bases; bases with no gene match: 18. As DNA, the CDR3 is TGTGCCAGCAGCTCTAGCTTAGCGGGAGGGCCATCTATGCCGCAGTTCTTC. Its protein product is CASSSSLAGGPSMPQFF.

The rearrangement uses TRBV9 and TRBJ1-6; 9 bases agree with TRBD1. The J segment lost 9 bases and the V segment lost 4 bases, leaving 8 bases of the junction unmatched. The CDR3 has 15 residues. The V gene's germline CDR1 is SGDLS and CDR2 YYNGEE. CDR3 sequence reads: CASSPAGQGFSPLHF. CDR3 bases: TGTGCCAGCAGCCCTGCGGGACAGGGTTTTTCACCCCTCCACTTT. Together with reference TRBV9 and TRBJ1-6, the CDR3 gives the full variable domain: DSGVTQTPKHLITATGQRVTLRCSPRSGDLSVYWYQQSLDQGLQFLIQYYNGEERAKGNILERFSAQQFPDLHSELNLSSLELGDSALYFCASSPAGQGFSPLHFGNGTRLTVT.

The chain has TRBV9 and TRBJ1-3; 7 nucleotides match TRBD1. Unmatched junction bases numbered 9, after V lost 1 base and J lost 2 bases. CDR1 and CDR2 from the germline V gene are SGDLS and YYNGEE. This CDR3 spans 17 amino acids. In DNA, the CDR3 is TGTGCCAGCAGCGTAAACCCAGGGGGGAGGACTGGAAACACCATATATTTT. It translates to CASSVNPGGRTGNTIYF.

The chain carries TRBV4-2 and TRBJ2-1; 11 bases line up with TRBD2. After removal of 3 bases from V and 1 base from J, the junction contained 8 bases not matched to a gene. This CDR3 comprises 18 residues. Germline loops: CDR1 LGHNA, CDR2 YNFKEQ. This chain's CDR3 is CASSQGDTSGRSYNEQFF. CDR3 sequence (DNA): TGTGCCAGCAGCCAGGGGGATACTAGCGGGAGATCCTACAATGAGCAGTTCTTC.

The chain is built from TRBV2 and TRBJ2-4; D unresolved. This CDR3 spans 15 amino acids. Germline-derived CDR1 and CDR2 are SNHLY and FYNNEI. Trimming removed 2 bases at V and 6 bases at J, with 14 bases between. CDR3 sequence (DNA): TGTGCCAGCAGTGAACAGTCCGGAGTTGGAAACATTCAGTACTTC. Translated, it gives CASSEQSGVGNIQYF.

The chain links TRBV19 to TRBJ2-1; 14 nucleotides align to TRBD2. The CDR3 has 14 residues. V was clipped by 8 bases and J by 14 bases; unmatched bases: 11. The germline gives CDR1 LNHDA, CDR2 SQIVND (reference sequence). CDR3 region: CASQETSGRAAEFF. CDR3 DNA: TGTGCCAGTCAAGAGACTAGCGGGAGGGCCGCGGAGTTCTTC.

The V and J genes are TRBV18 and TRBJ2-3, with TRBD1 matching over 10 bases. This CDR3 is built from 15 residues. V was clipped by 3 bases and J by 5 bases; unmatched bases: 5. Per the germline V gene, CDR1 is KGHSH and CDR2 is LQKENI. As DNA, the CDR3 is TGTGCCAGCTCACCCGGGACAGGGGTTGGAGATACGCAGTATTTT. This gives the protein CASSPGTGVGDTQYF.

The chain combines TRBV27 with TRBJ2-2; 7 nucleotides line up with TRBD2. After removal of 5 bases from V and 6 bases from J, the junction contained 9 bases not matched to a gene. CDR1 MNHEY and CDR2 SMNVEV come from the germline V gene (reference sequence). The CDR3 is made up of 15 amino acids. The CDR3 reads CASSLGLVGAGELFF. The DNA for the CDR3 is TGTGCCAGCAGTCTCGGACTAGTTGGGGCCGGGGAGCTGTTTTTT.

The CDR3 DNA reads as TGTGCCAGCTCACCTGGCAGGGGACAAGAAAAACTGTTTTTT. This encodes CASSPGRGQEKLFF. The gene calls are TRBV18 and TRBJ1-4, with D possibly matching TRBD1 (6 bases). Germline CDR1 is KGHSH and CDR2 is LQKENI. V lost 3 bases to trimming and J lost 8 bases, with 13 bases between them. The CDR3 runs to 14 residues.

The chain combines TRBV19 with TRBJ2-7, with D maybe TRBD1 (7 bases). Germline CDR1 reads LNHDA; CDR2 reads SQIVND (reference sequence). The CDR3 covers 14 residues. V was pared by 1 base and J by 3 bases, with 10 bases between. CDR3 nucleotides: TGTGCCAGTAGTATAGGCGGGACAGTCTACGAGCAGTACTTC. Its translation: CASSIGGTVYEQYF. The whole variable domain, filled in from reference TRBV19 and TRBJ2-7, reads DGGITQSPKYLFRKEGQNVTLSCEQNLNHDAMYWYRQDPGQGLRLIYYSQIVNDFQKGDIAEGYSVSREKKESFPLTVTSAQKNPTAFYLCASSIGGTVYEQYFGPGTRLTVT.

The V call is TRBV6-5, the J call TRBJ1-1; D remains ambiguous. Germline CDR1 MNHEY, CDR2 SVGAGI. The ends were cut back, 2 bases at V and 0 bases at J, with 7 bases in the middle. The CDR3 totals 14 residues. The CDR3 DNA follows: TGTGCCAGCAGTTACAAGTATATGAACACTGAAGCTTTCTTT. This translates into CASSYKYMNTEAFF.

The genes are TRBV5-1 and TRBJ2-2; 8 nucleotides line up with TRBD1. V shed 0 bases and J 5 bases; nucleotides not matched to a gene: 3. This CDR3 has 15 amino acids. Germline assignment: CDR1 SGHRS and CDR2 YFSETQ. The DNA for the CDR3 is TGCGCCAGCAGCTTGGAGGGGACAGGTACCGGGGAGCTGTTTTTT. This sequence encodes CASSLEGTGTGELFF. Full variable domain (rest looked up from reference TRBV5-1 and TRBJ2-2): KAGVTQTPRYLIKTRGQQVTLSCSPISGHRSVSWYQQTPGQGLQFLFEYFSETQRNKGNFPGRFSGRQFSNSRSEMNVSTLELGDSALYLCASSLEGTGTGELFFGEGSRLTVL.

This clone was detected only once. The CDR3 DNA is TGTGCCAGCAGCTTGAGGGGTGAAAAACTGTTTTTT. Its protein is CASSLRGEKLFF. The chain links TRBV5-4 to TRBJ1-4, with D perhaps TRBD1 (5 bases). The germline V and J ends were trimmed by 1 base and 7 bases, with 5 bases remaining between them. The CDR3 is 12 amino acids. Germline CDR1 reads SGHNT; CDR2 reads YYREEE (reference sequence).

The rearrangement links TRBV14 to TRBJ2-7; 7 nucleotides line up with TRBD1. The V gene's germline CDR1 is SGHDN and CDR2 FVKESK. The CDR3 is made up of 15 amino acids. J lost 3 bases, V lost 4 bases, and 9 bases had no gene match. Here the CDR3 reads CASSRVVGGYYEQYF. The CDR3 DNA reads TGTGCCAGCAGCCGCGTGGTAGGGGGCTACTACGAGCAGTACTTC. Full variable domain (missing parts from reference TRBV14 and TRBJ2-7): EAGVTQFPSHSVIEKGQTVTLRCDPISGHDNLYWYRRVMGKEIKFLLHFVKESKQDESGMPNNRFLAERTGGTYSTLKVQPAELEDSGVYFCASSRVVGGYYEQYFGPGTRLTVT.

The gene calls are TRBV6-4 and TRBJ2-1; weak D call: TRBD2 (5 bases). The CDR3 runs 13 residues. The V and J ends lost 3 bases and 6 bases respectively, with 9 bases between them. Germline CDR1 and CDR2: MRHNA and SNTAGT. The CDR3 sequence: CASSERESNEQFF. The CDR3 DNA sequence: TGTGCCAGCAGTGAAAGGGAGTCCAATGAGCAGTTCTTC.

This clone was recorded a few times. The chain uses TRBV30 and TRBJ1-1, with D possibly matching TRBD1 (5 bases). This CDR3 comprises 11 residues. Germline CDR1 GTSNPN, CDR2 SVGIG (reference sequence). The V gene lost 3 bases and the J gene lost 11 bases, with 13 bases spanning the gap. The CDR3: CAWRGRTKAFF. CDR3 DNA: TGTGCCTGGAGGGGAAGGACAAAGGCTTTCTTT.

This chain connects TRBV6-1 to TRBJ1-5, with D hard to call. The CDR3 has 13 amino acids. Germline loops: CDR1 MNHNS, CDR2 SASEGT. Trimming shortened V by 3 bases and J by 3 bases, and 6 bases separated the two germline ends. The CDR3 spells CASSDSPNQPQHF. The DNA of the CDR3 is TGTGCCAGCAGTGACAGCCCCAATCAGCCCCAGCATTTT.